The 25 T cell receptor beta chains below come from one sample, sequenced in a study of siplizumab effects on memory and regulatory T cells. The method was immunoSEQ multiplex PCR; TCRdb's version includes in-frame clones alone and lacks a portion of them. The sample lists about 100,000 clones; 80% to 95% were seen once. Sequenced sample: CD4+ T cells sorted from blood. Source of these receptors: a human donor in good health. Some clones in this sample may be carry-over from other donors' samples.

The chain recombines TRBV5-6 with TRBJ2-5, with D maybe TRBD1 (6 bases). The CDR3 is made up of 17 amino acids. The V gene lost 2 bases and the J gene lost 0 bases, with 17 bases spanning the gap. The V gene's germline CDR1 is SGHDT and CDR2 YYEEEE. The CDR3: CASSLVPIGQYQETQYF. In nucleotides, the CDR3 is TGTGCCAGCAGCTTAGTACCGATCGGACAGTACCAAGAGACCCAGTACTTC.

The chain employs TRBV28 and TRBJ1-4, with unresolved D. The V and J ends lost 5 bases and 2 bases respectively, with 12 bases between them. Germline V gene lookup returns CDR1 MDHEN and CDR2 SYDVKM. This CDR3 is built from 15 residues. The CDR3 DNA sequence: TGTGCCAGCAGTCCTCCGAGCGGTACTAATGAAAAACTGTTTTTT. As protein: CASSPPSGTNEKLFF.

The rearrangement links TRBV18 to TRBJ1-1, with 8 bases that match TRBD1. The CDR3 consists of 16 residues. Looked up from germline, CDR1 is KGHSH and CDR2 is LQKENI. J lost 2 bases, V lost 2 bases, and 7 bases had no gene match. CDR3 loop: CASSPGTGGFNTEAFF. CDR3 nucleotide sequence: TGTGCCAGCTCACCAGGGACAGGCGGATTTAACACTGAAGCTTTCTTT. The full variable domain, in which reference TRBV18 and TRBJ1-1 provide the parts outside the CDR3, is NAGVMQNPRHLVRRRGQEARLRCSPMKGHSHVYWYRQLPEEGLKFMVYLQKENIIDESGMPKERFSAEFPKEGPSILRIQQVVRGDSAAYFCASSPGTGGFNTEAFFGQGTRLTVV.

The chain carries TRBV15 and TRBJ1-5, with D possibly matching TRBD1 (5 bases). Germline CDR1 reads LNHNV; CDR2 reads YYDKDF (reference sequence). The CDR3 contains 16 residues. Trimming took 2 bases from V and 8 from J, leaving 19 bases between them. Here the CDR3 reads CATSRNYGTPVKPQHF. The DNA of the CDR3 is TGTGCCACCAGCAGAAATTACGGGACTCCGGTTAAGCCCCAGCATTTT.

The genes are TRBV21-1 and TRBJ2-3; TRBD2, the table's D call, was not compared with the DNA. TRBV21-1 represents a pseudogene. CDR3 length equals 15 residues. The CDR3 here is CASSNYYRGTDTQYF. CDR3 DNA sequence: TGTGCCAGCAGCAATTACTATCGGGGAACAGATACGCAGTATTTT.

This chain connects TRBV5-1 to TRBJ2-6; D unclear. V was pared by 4 bases and J by 4 bases, with 15 bases between. CDR3 length: 16 residues. Per germline, CDR1 SGHRS and CDR2 YFSETQ. The CDR3 nucleotides are TGCGCCAGCAGCATTGAAACAGCCGGAGGGGCCAACGTCCTGACTTTC. Translated: CASSIETAGGANVLTF.

The chain recombines TRBV19 with TRBJ2-5; tentatively, D is TRBD1 (6 bases). Trimming removed 4 bases at V and 4 bases at J, with 25 bases between. Germline loops: CDR1 LNHDA, CDR2 SQIVND (reference sequence). The CDR3 covers 18 residues. CDR3 DNA sequence: TGTGCCAGTAGTAATGTGAAGTTAGGCAGGGGATCGCCAGAGACCCAGTACTTC. It specifies CASSNVKLGRGSPETQYF. The variable domain in full, with the rest retrieved from reference TRBV19 and TRBJ2-5, is DGGITQSPKYLFRKEGQNVTLSCEQNLNHDAMYWYRQDPGQGLRLIYYSQIVNDFQKGDIAEGYSVSREKKESFPLTVTSAQKNPTAFYLCASSNVKLGRGSPETQYFGPGTRLLVL.

This rearrangement joins TRBV11-3 to TRBJ2-3, with 7 bases lining up with TRBD1. The trim removed 5 bases at V and 4 bases at J, leaving 3 bases unmatched. Per germline, CDR1 SGHNT and CDR2 YENEEA. This CDR3 contains 13 residues. The CDR3 spells CASSLGGSDTQYF. The CDR3 region has the DNA TGTGCCAGCAGCCTAGGGGGCTCAGATACGCAGTATTTT.

The rearrangement uses TRBV18 and TRBJ2-1; TRBD2 matches 11 bases. Germline values: CDR1 KGHSH, CDR2 LQKENI. The length of the CDR3 is 17 residues. The junction had 11 bases not matched to a gene; V was cut back by 3 bases and J by 7 bases. For the CDR3, the DNA is TGTGCCAGCTCACCTGGTAGCGGGAGGGCCGGGATAAATGAGCAGTTCTTC. Translation: CASSPGSGRAGINEQFF.

This chain connects TRBV4-1 to TRBJ2-1, with 13 bases lining up with TRBD2. CDR3 length equals 19 residues. Germline V gene lookup returns CDR1 MGHRA and CDR2 YSYEKL. V lost 1 base, J lost 12 bases, and 18 bases stayed unmatched. The CDR3 here is CASSQVQRSPGTSGIWQFF. CDR3 in DNA: TGCGCCAGCAGCCAAGTCCAACGCAGTCCCGGGACTAGCGGGATTTGGCAGTTCTTC.

The J gene is TRBJ2-7, the V gene TRBV27; D not resolved. The V gene's germline CDR1 is MNHEY and CDR2 SMNVEV (reference sequence). This CDR3 has 14 residues. The V end lost 6 bases, the J end lost 2 bases, and 14 bases lay between the germline ends. This CDR3 is CASSRKTETYEQYF. In DNA, the CDR3 is TGTGCCAGCAGCCGAAAGACGGAGACCTACGAGCAGTACTTC.

This chain links TRBV9 with TRBJ2-2; D is uncertain. Germline V gene data show CDR1 as SGDLS and CDR2 as YYNGEE. Between the trimmed V and J ends, which lost 4 bases and 0 bases, there was a span of 13 bases. This CDR3 has 16 amino acids. The CDR3 spells CASSKTGFPNTGELFF. In DNA form, the CDR3 reads TGTGCCAGCAGCAAGACCGGGTTTCCGAACACCGGGGAGCTGTTTTTT. The full variable domain, completed using reference TRBV9 and TRBJ2-2, is DSGVTQTPKHLITATGQRVTLRCSPRSGDLSVYWYQQSLDQGLQFLIQYYNGEERAKGNILERFSAQQFPDLHSELNLSSLELGDSALYFCASSKTGFPNTGELFFGEGSRLTVL.

The CDR3 DNA reads TGTGCCAGTAGTATAGAGAAAGATACGCAGTATTTT. Residues: CASSIEKDTQYF. The chain employs TRBV19 and TRBJ2-3; D is undetermined. The germline CDR1 and CDR2 sequences are LNHDA and SQIVND (reference sequence). The CDR3 runs 12 residues. Trimming removed 0 bases at V and 5 bases at J, with 3 bases between.

The rearrangement uses TRBV5-5 and TRBJ2-3; D call uncertain. The V end lost 5 bases, the J end lost 3 bases, and 16 bases lay between the germline ends. Looked up from germline, CDR1 is SGHKS and CDR2 is YYEKEE (reference sequence). This CDR3 has 15 amino acids. CDR3 nucleotides: TGTGCCAGCAGACCTCCGACAACTCTGACAGATACGCAGTATTTT. It codes for CASRPPTTLTDTQYF. The complete variable domain, with remaining parts taken from reference TRBV5-5 and TRBJ2-3, reads DAGVTQSPTHLIKTRGQQVTLRCSPISGHKSVSWYQQVLGQGPQFIFQYYEKEERGRGNFPDRFSARQFPNYSSELNVNALLLGDSALYLCASRPPTTLTDTQYFGPGTRLTVL.

The chain recombines TRBV2 with TRBJ2-7; D is possibly TRBD1 (5 bases). Germline V CDR1 and CDR2: SNHLY, FYNNEI. Trimming cost V 7 bases and J 1 base, with 8 bases left between them. This CDR3 has 12 residues. CDR3: CASKGESYEQYF. The CDR3 DNA reads TGTGCCAGCAAAGGGGAATCCTACGAGCAGTACTTC.

This clone was seen a few times. The gene calls are TRBV13 and TRBJ2-5, with TRBD1 matching 9 bases. Looked up from germline, CDR1 is PRHDT and CDR2 is FYEKMQ (reference sequence). CDR3 size: 15 residues. Losses at the gene ends were 4 bases for V and 1 base for J; bases not matched to a gene: 4. The CDR3 here is CASSSWGQGQETQYF. The CDR3 nucleotides read TGTGCCAGCAGCTCCTGGGGACAGGGCCAAGAGACCCAGTACTTC.

The CDR3 loop is CASSHIPGLAGDEQFF. CDR3 nucleotides: TGTGCCAGCAGCCACATACCGGGACTAGCGGGAGATGAGCAGTTCTTC. The rearrangement joins TRBV14 to TRBJ2-1; 14 bases are shared with TRBD2. The CDR3 is 16 amino acids. V trimming: 3 bases; J trimming: 8 bases; junction bases outside the gene matches: 6. CDR1 SGHDN and CDR2 FVKESK come from the germline V gene.

This clone was observed a few times. The J gene is TRBJ1-2, the V gene TRBV10-3; D call uncertain. CDR1 is ENHRY, CDR2 SYGVKD, per germline. V lost 6 bases and J lost 2, with 13 bases in between. This CDR3 contains 14 residues. CDR3: CAISAQTSNYGYTF. As DNA, the CDR3 is TGTGCCATCAGCGCGCAAACATCGAACTATGGCTACACCTTC.

CDR3: CASSQPRDRGLPTYEQYF. CDR3 sequence (DNA): TGCGCCAGCAGCCAGCCCCGGGACAGGGGGCTTCCCACCTACGAGCAGTACTTC. The V gene is TRBV4-1, the J gene TRBJ2-7; TRBD1 matches 12 bases. V shed 3 bases and J 2 bases; nucleotides not matched to a gene: 11. CDR1 is MGHRA and CDR2 is YSYEKL in the germline V gene. The CDR3 length is 18 residues.

The chain is built from TRBV6-1 and TRBJ2-7; D is undetermined. The CDR3 length is 14 residues. The V end lost 0 bases, the J end lost 7 bases, and 13 bases lay between the germline ends. From germline, CDR1 is MNHNS and CDR2 SASEGT. CDR3 loop: CASSEAPPLGEQYF. The CDR3, as DNA: TGTGCCAGCAGTGAAGCTCCCCCTTTGGGGGAGCAGTACTTC.

This chain joins TRBV7-6 and TRBJ2-5, with 9 bases matching TRBD2. Looked up from germline, CDR1 is SGHVS and CDR2 is FNYEAQ. This CDR3 is 15 amino acids long. The ends lost 4 bases at V and 4 bases at J; junction bases unmatched: 7. The DNA of the CDR3 is TGTGCCAGCAGCTCGAATAGCGGGGGAGTAGAGACCCAGTACTTC. It translates to CASSSNSGGVETQYF.

This chain connects TRBV27 to TRBJ2-7, with 7 bases lining up with TRBD1. The CDR3 is 13 residues long. CDR1 MNHEY and CDR2 SMNVEV come from the germline V gene (reference sequence). The ends lost 6 bases at V and 2 bases at J; junction bases unmatched: 4. CDR3 sequence reads: CASRPQGTYEQYF. The CDR3 nucleotides are TGTGCCAGCAGACCACAGGGGACCTACGAGCAGTACTTC.

This rearrangement joins TRBV5-1 to TRBJ1-2; D perhaps matches TRBD1 (6 bases). This CDR3 is built from 14 residues. Deletions cut 1 base from V and 8 bases from J, with 15 bases between. Germline values: CDR1 SGHRS, CDR2 YFSETQ. The chain's CDR3 is CASSLSGTGGGYTF. CDR3 sequence (DNA): TGCGCCAGCAGCTTGTCGGGGACCGGGGGCGGCTACACCTTC.

The chain's CDR3 is CASSEQGGGLSYEQYF. The CDR3 coding sequence is TGTGCCAGCAGCGAACAGGGCGGGGGCCTCTCCTACGAGCAGTACTTC. The V and J genes are TRBV5-4 and TRBJ2-5; TRBD2 is a possible D gene (7 bases). The J call is uncertain, as TRBJ2-7 better fits the DNA end. The length of the CDR3 is 16 residues. The germline gives CDR1 SGHNT, CDR2 YYREEE (reference sequence).

The V gene is TRBV2, the J gene TRBJ2-1; no firm D call. Germline CDR1 reads SNHLY; CDR2 reads FYNNEI. V was cut by 6 bases and J by 7 bases, with 13 bases left in between. The CDR3 spans 13 residues. In nucleotides, the CDR3 is TGTGCCAGCAGCCGGACGGAGACTAATGAGCAGTTCTTC. Its translation is CASSRTETNEQFF.